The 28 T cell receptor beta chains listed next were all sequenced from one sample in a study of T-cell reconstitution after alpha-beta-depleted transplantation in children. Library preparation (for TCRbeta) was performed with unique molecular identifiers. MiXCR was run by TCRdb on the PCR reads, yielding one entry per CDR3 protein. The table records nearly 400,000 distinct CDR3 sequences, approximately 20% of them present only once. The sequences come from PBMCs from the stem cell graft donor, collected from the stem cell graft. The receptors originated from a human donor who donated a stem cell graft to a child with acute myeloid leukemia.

This CDR3 is CSVVSALSSYEQYF. In DNA, the CDR3 is TGCAGCGTTGTGTCGGCCTTAAGCTCCTACGAGCAGTACTTC. V is TRBV29-1 and J is TRBJ2-7, with D unresolved. This CDR3 spans 14 amino acids. Deletions cut 4 bases from V and 0 bases from J, with 13 bases between. The germline gives CDR1 SQVTM, CDR2 ANQGSEA.

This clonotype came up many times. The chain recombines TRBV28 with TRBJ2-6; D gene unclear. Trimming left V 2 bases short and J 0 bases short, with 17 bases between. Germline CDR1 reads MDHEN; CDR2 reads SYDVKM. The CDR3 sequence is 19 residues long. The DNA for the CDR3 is TGTGCCAGCAGTTTAGGTCGTAGGTCAATCAGCTCTGGGGCCAACGTCCTGACTTTC. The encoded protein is CASSLGRRSISSGANVLTF.

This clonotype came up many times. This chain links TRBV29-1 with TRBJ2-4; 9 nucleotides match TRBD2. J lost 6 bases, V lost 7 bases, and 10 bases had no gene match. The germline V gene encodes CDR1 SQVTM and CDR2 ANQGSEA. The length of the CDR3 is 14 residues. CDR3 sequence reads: CSETRTSAPNIQYF. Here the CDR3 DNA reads TGCAGCGAAACCAGGACTAGCGCGCCAAACATTCAGTACTTC.

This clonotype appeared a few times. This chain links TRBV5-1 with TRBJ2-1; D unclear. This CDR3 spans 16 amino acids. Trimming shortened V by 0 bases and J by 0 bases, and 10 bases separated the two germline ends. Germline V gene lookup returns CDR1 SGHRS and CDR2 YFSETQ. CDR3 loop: CASSLAPGFSYNEQFF. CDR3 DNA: TGCGCCAGCAGCTTGGCCCCAGGATTCTCCTACAATGAGCAGTTCTTC.

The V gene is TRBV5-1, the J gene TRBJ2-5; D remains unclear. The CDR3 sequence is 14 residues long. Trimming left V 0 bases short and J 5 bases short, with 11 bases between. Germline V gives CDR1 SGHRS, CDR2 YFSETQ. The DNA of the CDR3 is TGCGCCAGCAGCTTGGATCCACGGATGGAGACCCAGTACTTC. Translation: CASSLDPRMETQYF.

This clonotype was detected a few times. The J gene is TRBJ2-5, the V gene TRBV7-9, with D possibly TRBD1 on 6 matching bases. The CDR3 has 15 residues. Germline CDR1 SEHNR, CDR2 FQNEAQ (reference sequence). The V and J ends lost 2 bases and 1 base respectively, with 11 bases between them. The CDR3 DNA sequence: TGTGCCAGCAGCTTAAGACAGGTTCTCCAAGAGACCCAGTACTTC. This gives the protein CASSLRQVLQETQYF.

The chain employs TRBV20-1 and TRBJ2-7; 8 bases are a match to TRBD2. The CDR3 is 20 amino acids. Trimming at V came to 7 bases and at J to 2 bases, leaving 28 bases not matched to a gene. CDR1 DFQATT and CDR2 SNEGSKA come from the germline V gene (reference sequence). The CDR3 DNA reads TGCAGTGGCCAGGCGGAGGGGATGGATACGGGAGGGCCTAGGGCCTACGAGCAGTACTTC. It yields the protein CSGQAEGMDTGGPRAYEQYF.

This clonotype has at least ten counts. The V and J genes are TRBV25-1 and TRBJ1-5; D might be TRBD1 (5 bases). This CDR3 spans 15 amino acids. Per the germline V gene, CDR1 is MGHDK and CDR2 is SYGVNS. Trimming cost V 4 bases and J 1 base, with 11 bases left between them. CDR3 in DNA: TGTGCCAGCAGTGCGTCGGGGGAGAGCAATCAGCCCCAGCATTTT. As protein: CASSASGESNQPQHF.

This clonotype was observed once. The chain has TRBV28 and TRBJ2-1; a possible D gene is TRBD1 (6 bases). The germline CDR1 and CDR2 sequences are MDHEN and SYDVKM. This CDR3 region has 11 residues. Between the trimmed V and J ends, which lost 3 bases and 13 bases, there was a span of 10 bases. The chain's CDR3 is CASSFLRGQFF. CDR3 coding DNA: TGTGCCAGCAGTTTCCTCAGGGGACAGTTCTTC.

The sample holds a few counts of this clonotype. The CDR3 is CSVEPGLAGGYSYNEQFF. CDR3 nucleotide sequence: TGCAGCGTTGAACCGGGACTAGCGGGAGGGTACTCCTACAATGAGCAGTTCTTC. This chain joins TRBV29-1 and TRBJ2-1; the match to TRBD2 covers 16 bases. This CDR3 comprises 18 residues. Germline values: CDR1 SQVTM, CDR2 ANQGSEA. J was trimmed by 0 bases and V by 2 bases; bases with no gene match: 4.

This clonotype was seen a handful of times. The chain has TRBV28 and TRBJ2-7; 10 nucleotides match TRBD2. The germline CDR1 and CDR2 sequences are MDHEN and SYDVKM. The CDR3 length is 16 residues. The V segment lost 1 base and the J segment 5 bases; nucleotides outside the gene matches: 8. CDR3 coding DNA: TGTGCCAGCAGTTTATTCAGCGGGAGGGCTCCAGACGAGCAGTACTTC. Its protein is CASSLFSGRAPDEQYF. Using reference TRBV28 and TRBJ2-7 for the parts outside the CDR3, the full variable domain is DVKVTQSSRYLVKRTGEKVFLECVQDMDHENMFWYRQDPGLGLRLIYFSYDVKMKEKGDIPEGYSVSREKKERFSLILESASTNQTSMYLCASSLFSGRAPDEQYFGPGTRLTVT.

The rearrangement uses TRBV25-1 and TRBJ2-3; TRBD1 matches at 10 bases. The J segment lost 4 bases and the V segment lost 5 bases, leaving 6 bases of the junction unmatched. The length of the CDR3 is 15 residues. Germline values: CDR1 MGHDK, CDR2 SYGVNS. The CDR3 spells CASSLRDRGPDTQYF. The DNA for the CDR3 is TGTGCCAGCAGTCTCCGCGACAGGGGGCCAGATACGCAGTATTTT.

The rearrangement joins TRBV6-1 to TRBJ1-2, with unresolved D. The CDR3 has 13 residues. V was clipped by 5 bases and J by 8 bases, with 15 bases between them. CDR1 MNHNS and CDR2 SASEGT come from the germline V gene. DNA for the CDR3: TGTGCCAGCAGTATTAGGGCCGTAGGGGGCTACACCTTC. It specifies CASSIRAVGGYTF.

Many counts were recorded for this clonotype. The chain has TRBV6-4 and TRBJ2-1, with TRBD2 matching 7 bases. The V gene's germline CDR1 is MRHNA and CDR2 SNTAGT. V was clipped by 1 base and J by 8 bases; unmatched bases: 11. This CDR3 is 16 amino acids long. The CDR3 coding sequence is TGTGCCAGCAGTGACTTGGCGGGAGAGGGGAGGGATGAGCAGTTCTTC. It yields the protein CASSDLAGEGRDEQFF.

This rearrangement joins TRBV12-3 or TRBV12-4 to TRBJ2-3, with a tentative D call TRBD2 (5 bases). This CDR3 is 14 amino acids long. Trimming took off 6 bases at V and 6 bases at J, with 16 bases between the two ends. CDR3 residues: CASSYGLRGDTQYF. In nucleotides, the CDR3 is TGTGCCAGCAGCTACGGACTCCGCGGGGATACGCAGTATTTT.

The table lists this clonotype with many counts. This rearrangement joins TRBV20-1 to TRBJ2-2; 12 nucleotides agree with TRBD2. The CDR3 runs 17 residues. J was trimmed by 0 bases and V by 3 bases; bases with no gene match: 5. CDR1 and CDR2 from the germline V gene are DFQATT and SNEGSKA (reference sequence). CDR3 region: CSASRLAGGTNTGELFF. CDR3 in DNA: TGCAGTGCTAGTCGTCTAGCGGGAGGGACGAACACCGGGGAGCTGTTTTTT.

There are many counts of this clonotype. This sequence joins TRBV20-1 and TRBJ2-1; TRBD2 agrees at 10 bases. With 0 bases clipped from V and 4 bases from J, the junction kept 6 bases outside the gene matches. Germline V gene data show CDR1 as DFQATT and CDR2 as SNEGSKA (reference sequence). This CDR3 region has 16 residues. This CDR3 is CSARESRSGRYNEQFF. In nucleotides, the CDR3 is TGCAGTGCTAGAGAATCCCGTAGCGGGAGGTACAATGAGCAGTTCTTC.

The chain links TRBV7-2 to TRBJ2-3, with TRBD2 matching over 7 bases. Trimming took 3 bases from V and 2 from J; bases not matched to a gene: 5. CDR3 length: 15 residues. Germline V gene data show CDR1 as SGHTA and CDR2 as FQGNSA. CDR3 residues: CASSLRERPTDTQYF. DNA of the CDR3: TGTGCCAGCAGCTTGCGGGAGAGACCCACAGATACGCAGTATTTT.

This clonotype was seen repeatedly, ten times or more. Here the CDR3 DNA reads TGCAGTGCCATGACAGGGACTGACGAGCAGTACTTC. Translating gives CSAMTGTDEQYF. The J gene is TRBJ2-7, the V gene TRBV20-1; tentative D call: TRBD1 (7 bases). CDR1 and CDR2 (germline): DFQATT, SNEGSKA (reference sequence). The CDR3 is 12 amino acids. The V end lost 6 bases, the J end lost 5 bases, and 14 bases lay between the germline ends.

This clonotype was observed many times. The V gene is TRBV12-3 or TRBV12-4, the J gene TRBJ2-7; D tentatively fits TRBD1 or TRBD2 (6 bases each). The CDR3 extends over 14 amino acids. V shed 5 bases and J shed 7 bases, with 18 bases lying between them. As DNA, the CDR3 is TGTGCCAGCAGTCCCGGGGGCCTACTAGGTGAGCAGTACTTC. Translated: CASSPGGLLGEQYF.

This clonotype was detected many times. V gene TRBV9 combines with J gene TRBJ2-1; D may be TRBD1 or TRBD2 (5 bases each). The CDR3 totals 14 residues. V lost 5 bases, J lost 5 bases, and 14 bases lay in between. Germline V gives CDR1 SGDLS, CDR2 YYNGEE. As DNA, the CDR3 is TGTGCCAGCAGTGAGGGGTCTCTGAACAATGAGCAGTTCTTC. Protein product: CASSEGSLNNEQFF.

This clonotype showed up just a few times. In DNA form, the CDR3 reads TGCAGCGTTAGAGGACCGACTAACTATGGCTACACCTTC. This gives the protein CSVRGPTNYGYTF. The J gene is TRBJ1-2, the V gene TRBV29-1; no clear D. Per the germline V gene, CDR1 is SQVTM and CDR2 is ANQGSEA. V dropped 5 bases and J dropped 0 bases, with 10 bases sitting between them. This CDR3 comprises 13 residues.

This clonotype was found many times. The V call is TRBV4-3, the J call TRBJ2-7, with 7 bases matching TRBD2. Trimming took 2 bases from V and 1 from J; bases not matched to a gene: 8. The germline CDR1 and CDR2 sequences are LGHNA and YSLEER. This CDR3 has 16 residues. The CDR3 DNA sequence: TGCGCCAGCAGCCAAACGGCGGGAGTAAGATCCTACGAGCAGTACTTC. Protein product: CASSQTAGVRSYEQYF.

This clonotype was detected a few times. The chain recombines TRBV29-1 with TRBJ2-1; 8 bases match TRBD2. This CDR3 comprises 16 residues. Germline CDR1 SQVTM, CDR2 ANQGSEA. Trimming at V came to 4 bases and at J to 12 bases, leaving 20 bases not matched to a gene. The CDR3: CSVGSGGQGKNGRQFF. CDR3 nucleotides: TGCAGCGTTGGGTCGGGGGGGCAGGGTAAGAACGGCCGGCAGTTCTTC.

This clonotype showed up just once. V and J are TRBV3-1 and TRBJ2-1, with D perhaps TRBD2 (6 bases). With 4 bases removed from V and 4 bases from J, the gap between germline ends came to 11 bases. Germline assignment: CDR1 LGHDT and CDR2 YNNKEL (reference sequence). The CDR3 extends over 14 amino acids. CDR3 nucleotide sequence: TGTGCCAGCAGCCGGGGGGAGCATTACAATGAGCAGTTCTTC. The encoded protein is CASSRGEHYNEQFF.

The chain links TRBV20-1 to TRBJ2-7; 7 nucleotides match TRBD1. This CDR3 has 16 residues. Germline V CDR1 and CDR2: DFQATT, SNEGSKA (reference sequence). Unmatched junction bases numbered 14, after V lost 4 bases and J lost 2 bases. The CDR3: CSAKVSTGSSTYEQYF. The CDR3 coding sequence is TGCAGTGCTAAAGTCTCGACAGGGTCCTCTACCTACGAGCAGTACTTC.

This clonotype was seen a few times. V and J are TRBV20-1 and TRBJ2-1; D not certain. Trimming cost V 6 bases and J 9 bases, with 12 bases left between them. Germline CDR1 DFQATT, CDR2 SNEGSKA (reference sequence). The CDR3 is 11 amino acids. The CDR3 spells CSAPRVGEQFF. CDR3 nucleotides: TGCAGTGCCCCCCGGGTGGGTGAGCAGTTCTTC.

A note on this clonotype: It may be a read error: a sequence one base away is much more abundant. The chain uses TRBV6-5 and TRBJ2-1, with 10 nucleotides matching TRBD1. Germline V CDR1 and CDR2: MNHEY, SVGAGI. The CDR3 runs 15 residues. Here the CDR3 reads CASSYGDRGYYEQFF. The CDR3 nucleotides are TGTGCCAGCAGTTACGGGGACAGGGGCTACTATGAGCAGTTCTTC.